The present entry profiles one T cell receptor (beta chain) with its context. The antigen remains unidentified. This CDR3 spans 13 amino acids. Between the trimmed V and J ends, which lost 5 bases and 5 bases, there was a span of 12 bases. Germline assignment: CDR1 LNHDA and CDR2 SQIVND (reference sequence). PCR used 60 Vbeta primers and 13 Jbeta primers. The repertoire was sequenced with immunoSEQ multiplex PCR; TCRdb's copy has only in-frame clones and lacks some. The data show a few hundred thousand clones, with around 81% seen just once and about 7.3% held by the top ten. The sample originates from a study of cytomegalovirus exposure and HLA in healthy donors. The study, taken as a whole, reports: Sequencing artifact likely explains a cluster of highly shared sequence variants. Exclusion applied to some V segments, including TRBV6-2 and TRBV6-3, as they were indistinguishable. Associated with cytomegalovirus, according to the listing, were around 160 TCR beta chains.

Material: PBMCs. This clonotype originated in a woman aged 60 to 75 in good health and CMV-seropositive. V gene TRBV19 combines with J gene TRBJ2-5; tentatively, D is TRBD2 (5 bases). The CDR3 spells CASSAQRGETQYF. The CDR3 bases are TGTGCCAGTAGTGCGCAACGGGGTGAGACCCAGTACTTC.